The present T cell receptor beta chain was sequenced within a study of OX40 agonist ivuxolimab in advanced cancers. Describing the broader study: Ivuxolimab was a fully human IgG2 agonistic monoclonal antibody targeting the costimulatory receptor OX40 (CD134). Of the approximately 53 patients in dose escalation, around 20 had hepatocellular carcinoma, roughly 15 had melanoma, 9 had renal cell carcinoma and 9 had head and neck cancer. The monotherapy dose-escalation portion (N ≈ 56 patients) of the phase I ivuxolimab trial is reported in the paper. A male proportion of 82.7% and a mean age of 60 years, ranging from about 20 to 85, were recorded for the dose-escalation cohort. Patients were allowed to have had prior anti-PD-1, anti-PD-L1 or anti-CTLA-4 therapy, and roughly 40% of the dose-escalation patients had been treated with checkpoint inhibitors. The purpose of peripheral TCRbeta sequencing was to test whether ivuxolimab changed TCR sequence diversity and led to clonal T-cell expansion. Intravenous ivuxolimab was administered to patients every 2 weeks at six dose levels: 0.01, 0.1, 0.3, 1.5, 3 and 10 mg/kg. Partial responses occurred in three dose-escalation patients: two with cutaneous melanoma and one with hepatocellular carcinoma.

The germline V gene (reference sequence) yields SGHNT for CDR1 and YYREEE for CDR2. The CDR3, cysteine through phenylalanine, is 13 amino acids long. Only CDR3 DNA is held: 39 bases, read in frame from base 1. V gives up 1 base and J gives up 1 base, and the segment between their germline ends measures 5 bases. For sequencing of the TCRbeta CDR3 region, genomic DNA was extracted from the sorted cells. TCRbeta CDR3 regions were sequenced using the immunoSEQ Assay. TCRdb carries this immuneACCESS record with in-frame sequences only. Its versions omit some clonotypes, under half of them owing to an unresolved V gene in the studies checked, with the rest unexplained. The sample table holds tens of thousands of clones, of which roughly 80% were seen once. The ten largest clones capture under 30% of the sample. Patients with a history of autoimmune disease or receiving systemic immunosuppression were excluded from the trial. Peripheral blood for TCR sequencing was collected from all dose cohorts at baseline, on cycle 4 day 1, and on cycle 7 day 1. Samples came from an open-label, multicenter, first-in-human phase I dose-escalation trial of ivuxolimab. Adults with locally advanced or metastatic head and neck squamous cell, hepatocellular, melanoma or renal cell carcinoma were enrolled in the trial. Before TCR sequencing, CD4+ and CD8+ T cells were separately sorted from peripheral blood.

The study at large found these results: Low levels of normalized T-cell clonal expansion were also shown by some nonresponding patients. After ivuxolimab, expanded clones were on average more numerous among CD8+ T cells than among CD4+ T cells. The antigen specificity of the clonally expanded peripheral T cells was not determined. At doses of 0.1 to 3.0 mg/kg, clonal expansion of both CD4+ and CD8+ T cells in blood was seen between baseline and week 6. In partial responders in the 0.1-3.0 mg/kg groups, normalized peripheral clonal expansion was found to be among the lowest, especially among CD8+ T cells.

Details on this clone: The antigen it recognizes is unknown. No much larger clonotype is one base removed from it; base qualities were not supplied. Distinct nucleotide sequences in the sample also encode this CDR3.

The sequence was collected from an adult with an advanced solid tumor such as melanoma, head and neck, liver or kidney cancer. The V gene is TRBV5-4 and the J gene is TRBJ1-1; no D gene call is confident. Specimen: CD4+ or CD8+ T cells sorted from blood, collected in a trial of the OX40 agonist ivuxolimab. The encoded CDR3 is CASSLLTNTEAFF. Here is the DNA: TGTGCCAGCAGCTTGTTAACGAACACTGAAGCTTTCTTT.